A selection of T cell receptor beta chains follows, all from one sample in a study of T-cell reconstitution after alpha-beta-depleted transplantation in children. TCRdb analysed the PCR reads with MiXCR anew, one entry per CDR3 protein. The table has about 980,000 distinct CDR3 sequences, roughly 29% seen once. This material consisted of PBMCs, mostly from graft donor cells, taken 360 days after TCRalphabeta/CD19-depleted stem cell transplant. These receptors were collected from a boy less than two years old who had a stem cell transplant for SCID, so the T cells may come from the graft donor. CDR3s include the opening cysteine and the closing phenylalanine or tryptophan. The order of the fields is D gene, clone size, J gene, V gene, CDR3 DNA, CDR3 protein. The D gene is left open where the match is weak. The size field is filled for only some rows; it gives once, few, many or a size class.

NA | few | TRBJ2-2 | TRBV11-2 | TGTGCCAGCAGCTCCTGGGGCAGGGAGATCGGGGAGCTGTTTTTT | CASSSWGREIGELFF
TRBD2 | many | TRBJ2-3 | TRBV2 | TGTGCCAGCGCGGGGGTCACAGATACGCAGTATTTT | CASAGVTDTQYF
NA | NA | TRBJ2-3 | TRBV5-6 | TGTGCCAGCAGCCCCCGGGGCTTTTTTGGCACAGATACGCAGTATTTT | CASSPRGFFGTDTQYF
TRBD2 | many | TRBJ2-7 | TRBV2 | TGTGCCAGCATTTTTACTAGCGGGGGTGATGTTCCCTACGAGCAGTACTTC | CASIFTSGGDVPYEQYF
NA | NA | TRBJ1-5 | TRBV7-8 | TGTGCCAGCAGTTTTGTCGCCATCATGTCGGGAATGAGACAGCCCCAGCATTTT | CASSFVAIMSGMRQPQHF
TRBD1 | NA | TRBJ1-5 | TRBV20-1 | TGCAGTGCTAGAGAACAGGGGAATCAGCCCCAGCATTTT | CSAREQGNQPQHF
NA | once | TRBJ2-7 | TRBV20-1 | TGCAGTGTCACAGGGTTCTCTCGCGAGCAGTACTTC | CSVTGFSREQYF
NA | few | TRBJ1-3 | TRBV6-5 | TGTGCCAGCAGTTCAACCGGGGGATTCTCTGGAAACACCATATATTTT | CASSSTGGFSGNTIYF
NA | NA | TRBJ2-1 | TRBV7-6 | TGTGCCAGCAGCTTATACAGTCACAATGAGCAGTTCTTC | CASSLYSHNEQFF
NA | NA | TRBJ2-3 | TRBV5-1 | TGCGCCAGCAGCTTGCAGGCACCCCGAGATACGCAGTATTTT | CASSLQAPRDTQYF
TRBD1 | few | TRBJ2-7 | TRBV5-1 | TGCGCCAGCAGCCCGCGACAGGGCTGGAACGAGCAGTACTTC | CASSPRQGWNEQYF
TRBD1 | few | TRBJ1-5 | TRBV24-1 | TGTGCCCCCAACTCGAGCCCCGGACAGGGGAAGCCTTATAGCAATCAGCCCCAGCATTTT | CAPNSSPGQGKPYSNQPQHF
NA | NA | TRBJ1-1 | TRBV6-1 | TGTGCCAGCAGACCGACACCCCAGCGCGCTGAAGCTTTCTTT | CASRPTPQRAEAFF
NA | NA | TRBJ2-1 | TRBV9 | TGTGCCAGCACCCCCAATCGCTACTACAATGAGCAGTTCTTC | CASTPNRYYNEQFF
NA | NA | TRBJ1-5 | TRBV2 | TGTGCCAGCAGTGTGGGGGACACCCTCGCGCCCCAGCATTTT | CASSVGDTLAPQHF
TRBD1 | NA | TRBJ2-4 | TRBV5-5 | TGTGCCAGCAGCAAGGGACAGTTAAACATTCAGTACTTC | CASSKGQLNIQYF
NA | NA | TRBJ2-1 | TRBV12-3/TRBV12-4 | TGTGCCAGCAGTTTACTGCCCGGACGGGGGAATGAGCAGTTCTTC | CASSLLPGRGNEQFF
NA | NA | TRBJ2-3 | TRBV20-1 | TGCAGTGCGACAGGACAGAGGGGATTTGATACGCAGTATTTT | CSATGQRGFDTQYF
NA | NA | TRBJ2-3 | TRBV29-1 | TGCAGCGTTGAGCCAGAGCGGGCGCGCACAGATACGCAGTATTTT | CSVEPERARTDTQYF
TRBD1 | NA | TRBJ1-1 | TRBV2 | TGTGCCAGCAGTGAGTTAACAGGGGTGAGAACTGAAGCTTTCTTT | CASSELTGVRTEAFF
TRBD2 | NA | TRBJ2-1 | TRBV19 | TGTGCCAGTAGTATAGATAGCGGGGAACTCTACAATGAGCAGTTCTTC | CASSIDSGELYNEQFF
TRBD1 | NA | TRBJ2-7 | TRBV28 | TGTGCCAGCAGCCCCAACAATCCAACAGGGGACGAGCAGTACTTC | CASSPNNPTGDEQYF
TRBD2 | NA | TRBJ2-3 | TRBV20-1 | TGCAGTGCTACCCCCGGGGCGGGGGGGGATACGCAGTATTTT | CSATPGAGGDTQYF
TRBD1 | NA | TRBJ1-2 | TRBV2 | TGTGCCAGCAGGCCGACAGGGGGTTTAGGCTACACCTTC | CASRPTGGLGYTF
TRBD2 | NA | TRBJ2-1 | TRBV10-3 | TGTGCCATCAGCTCGGGACTAGCGGGGGGAAACAATGAGCAGTTCTTC | CAISSGLAGGNNEQFF
NA | NA | TRBJ2-7 | TRBV18 | TGTGCCAGCTCACCTCCGGACAGCTACTACGAGCAGTACTTC | CASSPPDSYYEQYF
TRBD2 | once | TRBJ2-5 | TRBV20-1 | TGCAGTGCTCAAATTCGGCGGGAGCAGAAAGAGACCCAGTACTTC | CSAQIRREQKETQYF
NA | few | TRBJ2-1 | TRBV20-1 | TGCAGTGCCAGGGACTTCTACAATGAGCAGTTCTTC | CSARDFYNEQFF
TRBD1 | NA | TRBJ2-7 | TRBV7-2 | TGTGCCAGCAGCTCAGGACAGGGCTGGGCCGGCGAGCAGTACTTC | CASSSGQGWAGEQYF
NA | NA | TRBJ2-3 | TRBV5-1 | TGCGCCAGCAGCCAACCAGGGGGGGCTAGCACAGATACGCAGTATTTT | CASSQPGGASTDTQYF
NA | NA | TRBJ2-7 | TRBV4-1 | TGCGCCAGCAGCCAAGAGGGTGGAGGGACGGAGTACTTC | CASSQEGGGTEYF
TRBD2 | NA | TRBJ2-1 | TRBV3-1 | TGTGCCAGCAGCCGGCCGAGACTAGCGTTTAGGAATGAGCAGTTCTTC | CASSRPRLAFRNEQFF
NA | few | TRBJ2-6 | TRBV12-3/TRBV12-4 | TGTGCCAGCACCGTCCGATGGGGGAGCTCTGGGGCCAACGTCCTGACTTTC | CASTVRWGSSGANVLTF
TRBD2 | NA | TRBJ2-7 | TRBV11-1 | TGTGCCAGCAGCCCTACTTGGACTAGCGGGACCAGGAGCTCCTACGAGCAGTACTTC | CASSPTWTSGTRSSYEQYF
NA | NA | TRBJ2-7 | TRBV6-6 | TGTGCCAGCAGTCGTGAGTTAGTGTACGAGCAGTACTTC | CASSRELVYEQYF
NA | NA | TRBJ2-5 | TRBV20-1 | TGCAGTGCACTTAAAGGGGGGATGGGGTACCAAGAGACCCAGTACTTC | CSALKGGMGYQETQYF
NA | NA | TRBJ2-7 | TRBV30 | TGTGCCTGGAGTGGAGGGCCCGAGCAGTACTTC | CAWSGGPEQYF
NA | few | TRBJ1-2 | TRBV12-3/TRBV12-4 | TGTGCCAGCAGTGAAACAGGGAACTATGGCTACACCTTC | CASSETGNYGYTF
NA | few | TRBJ2-1 | TRBV24-1 | TGTGCCACCAGTGGTCCACCGGGCTCCAACCCCTACAATGAGCAGTTCTTC | CATSGPPGSNPYNEQFF
NA | NA | TRBJ1-6 | TRBV27 | TGTGCCAGCAGTCCGGAGACCGGGGGTTCACCCCTCCACTTT | CASSPETGGSPLHF
NA | NA | TRBJ1-5 | TRBV7-8 | TGTGCCAGCAGCCCCGGGGGTAGGGGTGGTCAGCCCCAGCATTTT | CASSPGGRGGQPQHF
NA | many | TRBJ1-1 | TRBV3-1 | TGTGCCAGCAGCCAATGGGACACTGAAGCTTTCTTT | CASSQWDTEAFF
TRBD1 | NA | TRBJ2-5 | TRBV29-1 | TGCAGCGACAGGACAGGGTCGTACCAAGAGACCCAGTACTTC | CSDRTGSYQETQYF
TRBD1 | few | TRBJ1-1 | TRBV28 | TGTGCCAGCAGTTCCCCTACAGGGGGCATGAACACTGAAGCTTTCTTT | CASSSPTGGMNTEAFF
NA | few | TRBJ2-1 | TRBV6-5 | TGTGCCAGCAGTTCGACCGCGGGGGTTAGGGGGAATGAGCAGTTCTTC | CASSSTAGVRGNEQFF
TRBD1 | few | TRBJ1-1 | TRBV12-3/TRBV12-4 | TGTGCCAGCGGCACTTGGGCAGGGGGAACTGAAGCTTTCTTT | CASGTWAGGTEAFF
NA | NA | TRBJ2-5 | TRBV12-3/TRBV12-4 | TGTGCCAGCAGTTCTTCCGGGACGGCTCGAGAGACCCAGTACTTC | CASSSSGTARETQYF
NA | NA | TRBJ2-5 | TRBV7-8 | TGTGCCAGCAGCTTAGTTTCGTTAGAGACCCAGTACTTC | CASSLVSLETQYF
NA | NA | TRBJ2-7 | TRBV4-1 | TGCGCCAGCAGCCAAGAGGAGGAGGGGGCGTACGAGCAGTACTTC | CASSQEEEGAYEQYF
NA | NA | TRBJ2-7 | TRBV20-1 | TGCAGTGCTAGGTGGACGGATACCTACGAGCAGTACTTC | CSARWTDTYEQYF
NA | few | TRBJ2-3 | TRBV4-2 | TGTGCCAGCAGCCAAGAATGGGGGGATACGCAGTATTTT | CASSQEWGDTQYF
NA | few | TRBJ2-5 | TRBV5-6 | TGTGCCAGCAGGGTCCGGGGAGCGCAAGAGACCCAGTACTTC | CASRVRGAQETQYF
TRBD1 | few | TRBJ1-5 | TRBV20-1 | TGCAGTGCCAACCCGGACAGGGAGTTTTTGCCCCAGCATTTT | CSANPDREFLPQHF
NA | NA | TRBJ1-1 | TRBV29-1 | TGCAGCGGCTGGGTGAACACTGAAGCTTTCTTT | CSGWVNTEAFF